The 23 T cell receptor beta chains in this list originate from one sample, sequenced in a study of T cell responses to AZD1222 COVID-19 vaccine. Generated by immunoSEQ multiplex PCR, the TCRdb table keeps only in-frame clones and is missing some. The sample carries roughly 70,000 clones, approximately 80% recorded once. The sample here was peripheral blood, taken 28 days after the second AZD1222 dose. The origin of the receptors is an adult who received the AZD1222 COVID-19 vaccine.

This rearrangement joins TRBV30 to TRBJ1-2, with 7 bases fitting TRBD1. V gave up 4 bases and J gave up 4 bases; unmatched junction bases: 6. From germline, CDR1 is GTSNPN and CDR2 SVGIG (reference sequence). This CDR3 has 13 residues. Here the CDR3 DNA reads TGTGCCTGGACAGTCGACAGGGTCTATGGCTACACCTTC. Amino acid sequence: CAWTVDRVYGYTF.

V usage is TRBV28 and J usage is TRBJ1-5; D uncertain. Germline-derived CDR1 and CDR2 are MDHEN and SYDVKM. V lost 6 bases and J 5 bases, leaving 14 bases between the germline ends. CDR3 length equals 14 residues. This CDR3 reads CASRIRRDYQPQHF. CDR3 DNA sequence: TGTGCCAGCAGAATCAGGAGGGATTATCAGCCCCAGCATTTT.

The gene calls are TRBV6-1 and TRBJ2-2, with TRBD1 matching 12 bases. This CDR3 spans 17 amino acids. Germline loops: CDR1 MNHNS, CDR2 SASEGT. V shed 0 bases and J 6 bases; nucleotides not matched to a gene: 5. CDR3 residues: CASSEAMGQGASGELFF. CDR3 DNA sequence: TGTGCCAGCAGTGAAGCGATGGGACAGGGGGCGTCCGGGGAGCTGTTTTTT.

This clone was seen once. The J gene is TRBJ1-2, the V gene TRBV29-1; 7 positions agree with TRBD1. The J segment lost 8 bases and the V segment lost 3 bases, leaving 18 bases of the junction unmatched. The CDR3 spans 16 residues. Germline V lookup: CDR1 SQVTM, CDR2 ANQGSEA. For the CDR3, the DNA is TGCAGCGTTGATTTTGACTCGGAGGGGGCTCCGGGCGGCTACACCTTC. Translated: CSVDFDSEGAPGGYTF. Together with reference TRBV29-1 and TRBJ1-2, the CDR3 gives the full variable domain: SAVISQKPSRDICQRGTSLTIQCQVDSQVTMMFWYRQQPGQSLTLIATANQGSEATYESGFVIDKFPISRPNLTFSTLTVSNMSPEDSSIYLCSVDFDSEGAPGGYTFGSGTRLTVV.

J is TRBJ2-3 and V is TRBV5-5; D is unclear. V was shortened by 0 bases and J by 0 bases, with 11 bases between the two germline ends. CDR3 size: 16 residues. Per germline, CDR1 SGHKS and CDR2 YYEKEE (reference sequence). CDR3 DNA sequence: TGTGCCAGCAGCTTGGATCCGTTCCCGAGCACAGATACGCAGTATTTT. Translating gives CASSLDPFPSTDTQYF.

The table lists this clone with a count of one. The chain employs TRBV6-2 or TRBV6-3 and TRBJ1-1; 7 positions match TRBD1. CDR1 MNHEY and CDR2 SVGEGT come from the germline V gene. V gave up 4 bases and J gave up 4 bases; unmatched junction bases: 9. The CDR3 loop spans 15 amino acids. This CDR3 reads CASSSNRGRVTEAFF. CDR3 bases: TGTGCCAGCAGTTCCAACAGGGGTCGGGTCACTGAAGCTTTCTTT.

The chain is built from TRBV4-1 and TRBJ1-1; no clear D gene. Between the trimmed V and J ends, which lost 1 base and 3 bases, there was a span of 15 bases. CDR3 size: 16 residues. Germline CDR1 is MGHRA and CDR2 is YSYEKL. In nucleotides, the CDR3 is TGCGCCAGCAGCCAAGGTGGGCAGATCATCCACACTGAAGCTTTCTTT. Amino acid sequence: CASSQGGQIIHTEAFF.

This clone has just one count. The gene calls are TRBV19 and TRBJ1-1; D is possibly TRBD1 (5 bases). The CDR3 runs to 14 residues. The V gene's germline CDR1 is LNHDA and CDR2 SQIVND (reference sequence). V gave up 7 bases and J gave up 6 bases, with 18 bases separating them. CDR3 sequence (DNA): TGTGCCAGTACCGATCGGTTTGGAGGGGCTGAAGCTTTCTTT. The encoded protein is CASTDRFGGAEAFF. The variable domain in full, with the rest retrieved from reference TRBV19 and TRBJ1-1, is DGGITQSPKYLFRKEGQNVTLSCEQNLNHDAMYWYRQDPGQGLRLIYYSQIVNDFQKGDIAEGYSVSREKKESFPLTVTSAQKNPTAFYLCASTDRFGGAEAFFGQGTRLTVV.

CDR3 nucleotides: TGTGCCAGCAGACCCTCTCAGGGGACGATCAATCAGCCCCAGCATTTT. This translates into CASRPSQGTINQPQHF. The rearrangement links TRBV27 to TRBJ1-5, with D possibly TRBD1 on 6 matching bases. Trimming stripped 6 bases from V and 3 bases from J, with 18 bases between. Germline V gene sequence: CDR1 MNHEY, CDR2 SMNVEV (reference sequence). This CDR3 has 16 amino acids.

The V and J genes are TRBV5-1 and TRBJ2-7; D might be TRBD1 (7 bases). Trimming removed 7 bases at V and 4 bases at J, with 21 bases between. Germline V CDR1 and CDR2: SGHRS, YFSETQ. The CDR3 totals 15 residues. The chain's CDR3 is CASQQGGFETYEQYF. For the CDR3, the DNA is TGCGCCAGCCAGCAGGGGGGCTTTGAGACTTACGAGCAGTACTTC.

The V and J genes are TRBV27 and TRBJ1-1; D uncertain. Between the trimmed V and J ends, which lost 5 bases and 6 bases, there was a span of 13 bases. The germline V gene has CDR1 MNHEY and CDR2 SMNVEV (reference sequence). This CDR3 is built from 13 residues. The CDR3 sequence is CASSKGEIAEAFF. The CDR3 region has the DNA TGTGCCAGCAGTAAGGGAGAGATCGCTGAAGCTTTCTTT.

The CDR3 nucleotides read TGCGCCAGCAGCCAAGATATGCCCGGACGCCCCACAGATACGCAGTATTTT. Translated, it gives CASSQDMPGRPTDTQYF. The chain employs TRBV4-1 and TRBJ2-3; D ambiguous. Germline values: CDR1 MGHRA, CDR2 YSYEKL. V was trimmed by 0 bases and J by 2 bases, leaving 15 bases between them. This CDR3 is built from 17 residues.

V usage is TRBV30 and J usage is TRBJ1-5; D ambiguous. Between the trimmed V and J ends, which lost 1 base and 6 bases, there was a span of 13 bases. Germline V gene lookup returns CDR1 GTSNPN and CDR2 SVGIG (reference sequence). The CDR3 sequence is 14 residues long. The CDR3: CAWSGGVPIQPQHF. The CDR3 DNA reads as TGTGCCTGGAGTGGTGGAGTACCAATTCAGCCCCAGCATTTT.

V gene TRBV4-1 combines with J gene TRBJ2-1, with D possibly matching TRBD1 (6 bases). Trimming left V 4 bases short and J 2 bases short, with 12 bases between. The CDR3 consists of 15 residues. The germline CDR1 and CDR2 sequences are MGHRA and YSYEKL. CDR3 in amino acids: CASSPRQATYNEQFF. The CDR3 DNA sequence: TGCGCCAGCAGCCCCAGACAGGCCACCTACAATGAGCAGTTCTTC.

The rearrangement links TRBV6-5 to TRBJ1-1, with D tentatively TRBD1 (5 bases). Germline V gene lookup returns CDR1 MNHEY and CDR2 SVGAGI. This CDR3 is built from 15 residues. V shed 8 bases and J shed 0 bases, with 16 bases lying between them. Here the CDR3 reads CASFLGQPLNTEAFF. The CDR3 DNA follows: TGTGCCAGCTTCCTGGGGCAGCCCTTGAACACTGAAGCTTTCTTT.

This clone was counted once. This rearrangement joins TRBV28 to TRBJ1-2, with TRBD1 identical over 8 bases. The V gene's germline CDR1 is MDHEN and CDR2 SYDVKM. V shed 5 bases and J 2 bases; nucleotides not matched to a gene: 4. CDR3 length: 14 residues. The CDR3 sequence: CASSGDRRNYGYTF. In nucleotides, the CDR3 is TGTGCCAGCAGTGGGGACAGGCGGAACTATGGCTACACCTTC.

A few counts support this clone. V and J are TRBV7-9 and TRBJ1-3; TRBD1 agrees at 7 bases. The CDR3 loop spans 16 amino acids. V lost 5 bases and J lost 0; bases outside the gene matches: 7. Germline V CDR1 and CDR2: SEHNR, FQNEAQ (reference sequence). The CDR3 DNA reads TGTGCCAGCAGCAACCGGGACAGCTTCTCTGGAAACACCATATATTTT. This gives the protein CASSNRDSFSGNTIYF.

This rearrangement joins TRBV19 to TRBJ1-6, with a weak D call TRBD1 (5 bases). Germline-derived CDR1 and CDR2 are LNHDA and SQIVND (reference sequence). The CDR3 totals 14 residues. V lost 4 bases and J 6 bases, leaving 10 bases between the germline ends. The CDR3 nucleotides are TGTGCCAGTAGTAACCGGGACGGTAATTCACCCCTCCACTTT. Its protein product is CASSNRDGNSPLHF.

This clone was observed a handful of times. The genes are TRBV2 and TRBJ2-7, with a weak D call TRBD2 (5 bases). This CDR3 is 14 amino acids long. Germline CDR1 and CDR2: SNHLY and FYNNEI. Trimming cost V 7 bases and J 2 bases, with 15 bases left between them. The CDR3 reads CASTRRQQTYEQYF. CDR3 DNA: TGTGCCAGCACTCGGAGGCAGCAAACCTACGAGCAGTACTTC.

The rearrangement links TRBV4-1 to TRBJ2-2; 9 bases are shared with TRBD2. Per germline, CDR1 MGHRA and CDR2 YSYEKL. The V segment lost 4 bases and the J segment 4 bases; nucleotides outside the gene matches: 4. The CDR3 runs 15 residues. For the CDR3, the DNA is TGCGCCAGCAGCCGGGCTAGCGGGGCCACCGGGGAGCTGTTTTTT. It yields the protein CASSRASGATGELFF.

This clone showed up just a few times. This sequence joins TRBV4-1 and TRBJ1-3; the D is unclear. V lost 0 bases and J 0 bases, leaving 9 bases between the germline ends. CDR3 length: 16 amino acids. CDR1 and CDR2 from the germline V gene are MGHRA and YSYEKL. The CDR3 DNA reads TGCGCCAGCAGCCAAGAGCCGCCAAGCTCTGGAAACACCATATATTTT. Translation: CASSQEPPSSGNTIYF.

The chain uses TRBV19 and TRBJ1-2, with TRBD1 matching over 11 bases. V gave up 7 bases and J gave up 8 bases; unmatched junction bases: 12. CDR1 LNHDA and CDR2 SQIVND come from the germline V gene (reference sequence). There are 15 residues in the CDR3. CDR3 in amino acids: CASTKDRGRLDGYTF. In DNA, the CDR3 is TGTGCCAGTACTAAGGACAGGGGGCGCTTAGACGGCTACACCTTC.

The chain combines TRBV5-4 with TRBJ1-3; weak D call: TRBD1 (6 bases). Germline V lookup: CDR1 SGHNT, CDR2 YYREEE (reference sequence). There are 17 residues in the CDR3. V gave up 0 bases and J gave up 0 bases, with 13 bases separating them. For the CDR3, the DNA is TGTGCCAGCAGCTTGGAACAGGGTCTCGGCTCTGGAAACACCATATATTTT. Translated: CASSLEQGLGSGNTIYF.